This TCR beta chain was identified during a study of STAT5B mutations in CD4+ large granular lymphocyte leukemia (dated by TCRdb to between 2020 and 2023). Context from the whole study: Among the healthy controls, the CDR3 'QG' motif was associated with a particular HLA allele. Flow cytometry performed on FACSCanto II or FACSVerse showed that the purified fractions had more than 95% purity among lymphocytes. The study compared the TCRbeta repertoires of patients with CD4+ T-cell large granular lymphocyte leukemia against those of healthy blood donors. What the study reported, not specific to this receptor: Compared with healthy CD4+ repertoires, CD4-sorted patient repertoires appeared more clonal, and this difference remained even after the putative leukemic clones were removed. Main leukemic clonotypes were private to each patient, although about 25% appeared at low frequency in other patients' non-leukemic repertoires. The data were not HLA-matched, and the higher clonality in CD4+ T-LGLL than in CD8+ T-LGLL could be due to the relatively small sample size. Enrichment of TRBV06-family usage was observed among the top patient clones (8/27) relative to healthy controls (2/35).

The healthy control group was made up of more than 35 blood donors, and the Finnish Red Cross blood service supplied their buffy coats. All TCR-sequenced material derived from peripheral blood: patient blood samples and healthy donor buffy coats. Peripheral blood mononuclear cells were isolated by Ficoll-Hypaque gradient centrifugation. For the healthy controls, CD4+ cells were obtained from buffy coats by magnetic purification. The Gentra Puregene Cell and Tissue kit was used for genomic DNA extraction, and quantification was performed on a Qubit 2.0 fluorometer. Spanning cysteine to phenylalanine, the CDR3 consists of 14 amino acids. The entry retains the CDR3 DNA only, 42 bases that are in frame from base 1. CDR1 SGHTA and CDR2 FQGNSA are derived from the germline V gene. Deletion took 2 bases off V and 4 bases off J, with a span of 8 bases between the germline ends. The immunoSEQ assay at survey resolution was used to sequence TCRbeta rearrangements from genomic DNA. As for the original processing: In the TCR sequencing data, the lowest productive clonotype frequency that could be detected was 2.59 x 10-5. Only productive TCRbeta rearrangements, defined as complete and in-frame sequences, were included in the analyses. The clonality of each sample was calculated as Simpson clonality in the immunoSEQ Analyzer version 3.0. Clones were binned by frequency as very rare, small, medium, large (1-20%) or hyperexpanded (>20%). OLGA 1.2.3 estimated generation probabilities, VDJtools produced V-gene circos plots, VDJdb was queried for specificities, and GLIPH identified CDR3 motifs. TCRdb holds this immuneACCESS table with in-frame rearrangements only. Some clones are missing; in checked studies, unresolved V genes explain under half, and the rest has no known cause. Clone size and the V and J calls come from that table; the DNA yielded D and trimming. In all, the sample holds 30,000 to 35,000 clones, and 69% of those were seen once. The ten largest clonotypes hold less than 3% of the sample.

Worth noting for this clone: Which antigen it targets is not known. No quality values exist for individual bases; no much larger clone is one base distant.

The rearranged chain carries TRBV7-2 and TRBJ2-2, with the D gene not clear enough to name. Material: CD4+ T cells from blood buffy coats. This TCR was sampled from a human donor in good health. The sequenced DNA is TGTGCCAGCAGCTTACAGAGTCCCACCGGGGAGCTGTTTTTT. The resulting protein is CASSLQSPTGELFF. Extended through the reference TRBV7-2 and TRBJ2-2 proteins, this CDR3 yields the full variable domain: GAGVSQSPSNKVTEKGKDVELRCDPISGHTALYWYRQSLGQGLEFLIYFQGNSAPDKSGLPSDRFSAERTGGSVSTLTIQRTQQEDSAVYLCASSLQSPTGELFFGEGSRLTVL.